The 8 T cell receptor beta chains given below trace back to one sample, sequenced in a study of low-dose radiotherapy and immunotherapy resistance in tumors. First-strand cDNA used TRAV- and TRBV-specific primers, covering alpha and beta chains. Using a constant-region primer together with a V-primer adapter, TCRs were subjected to 15 to 20 PCR cycles of amplification. TCRdb analysed the reads with MiXCR anew, one entry per CDR3 protein. The repertoire consists of approximately 9,700 distinct CDR3 sequences, with approximately 40% occurring once and the leading ten covering 5.5% to 6%. The origin of the receptors is a human donor with advanced metastatic prostate, ovarian, gallbladder or colorectal cancer (not recorded which). This table probably holds off-target reads from a library built for another chain.

This clonotype has more than one count but fewer than ten. The chain couples TRBV20-1 to TRBJ2-5; the D is unclear. This CDR3 has 13 amino acids. The germline CDR1 and CDR2 sequences are DFQATT and SNEGSKA (reference sequence). Trimming shortened V by 3 bases and J by 5 bases, and 13 bases separated the two germline ends. The CDR3, as DNA: TGCAGTGCTAGGGTTTCCGGCGCGGAGACCCAGTACTTC. Its protein is CSARVSGAETQYF.

The chain couples TRBV14 to TRBJ1-1; unclear D gene. V lost 6 bases, J lost 6 bases, and 8 bases lay in between. CDR1 and CDR2 from the germline V gene are SGHDN and FVKESK. This CDR3 spans 11 amino acids. Written as DNA, the CDR3 is TGTGCCAGCAGTCGATTGTCTGAAGCTTTCTTT. Translation: CASSRLSEAFF.

This clonotype was found a few times. The chain couples TRBV7-9 to TRBJ2-7, with TRBD1 matching 7 bases. The germline CDR1 and CDR2 sequences are SEHNR and FQNEAQ (reference sequence). The junction had 10 bases not matched to a gene; V was cut back by 5 bases and J by 0 bases. The CDR3 is 16 residues long. This CDR3 is CASSPRTGESSYEQYF. The CDR3 bases are TGTGCCAGCAGCCCCAGGACAGGCGAGAGCTCCTACGAGCAGTACTTC.

By frequency in the sample, this clonotype is medium-sized. J is TRBJ2-5 and V is TRBV7-8, with 10 bases that match TRBD2. V lost 1 base and J lost 7; bases outside the gene matches: 12. Germline loops: CDR1 SGHVS, CDR2 FQNEAQ. This CDR3 is 17 amino acids long. CDR3 loop: CASSLVETSGALGTQYF. The CDR3, as DNA: TGTGCCAGCAGCTTAGTTGAAACTAGCGGGGCTCTGGGGACCCAGTACTTC.

This clonotype was seen just once. The CDR3 protein is CASSWGTGITDTQYF. CDR3 coding DNA: TGTGCCAGCAGCTGGGGGACAGGGATTACAGATACGCAGTATTTT. This rearrangement joins TRBV7-3 to TRBJ2-3; TRBD1 matches 9 bases. V lost 4 bases to trimming and J lost 3 bases; unmatched junction nucleotides: 5. The CDR3 runs to 15 residues. Per germline, CDR1 SGHTA and CDR2 FQGTGA.

V usage is TRBV6-2 or TRBV6-3 and J usage is TRBJ2-1; no clear D. CDR3 length: 12 residues. Per the germline V gene, CDR1 is MNHEY and CDR2 is SVGEGT. V lost 4 bases, J lost 4 bases, and 5 bases lay in between. The CDR3: CASSSIYNEQFF. CDR3 in DNA: TGTGCCAGCAGTTCTATTTACAATGAGCAGTTCTTC.

This chain joins TRBV4-3 and TRBJ2-3, with D tentatively TRBD1 or TRBD2 (5 bases each). There are 13 residues in the CDR3. The V gene lost 3 bases and the J gene lost 4 bases, with 8 bases spanning the gap. CDR1 LGHNA and CDR2 YSLEER come from the germline V gene. This CDR3 is CASSQRGPDTQYF. CDR3 coding DNA: TGCGCCAGCAGCCAGAGGGGTCCAGATACGCAGTATTTT.

V usage is TRBV3-1 and J usage is TRBJ2-1; D is uncertain. Per germline, CDR1 LGHDT and CDR2 YNNKEL (reference sequence). V lost 1 base and J 2 bases, leaving 9 bases between the germline ends. The CDR3 sequence is 15 residues long. CDR3 residues: CASSQAGSPYNEQFF. In DNA form, the CDR3 reads TGTGCCAGCAGCCAAGCGGGTAGCCCCTACAATGAGCAGTTCTTC.